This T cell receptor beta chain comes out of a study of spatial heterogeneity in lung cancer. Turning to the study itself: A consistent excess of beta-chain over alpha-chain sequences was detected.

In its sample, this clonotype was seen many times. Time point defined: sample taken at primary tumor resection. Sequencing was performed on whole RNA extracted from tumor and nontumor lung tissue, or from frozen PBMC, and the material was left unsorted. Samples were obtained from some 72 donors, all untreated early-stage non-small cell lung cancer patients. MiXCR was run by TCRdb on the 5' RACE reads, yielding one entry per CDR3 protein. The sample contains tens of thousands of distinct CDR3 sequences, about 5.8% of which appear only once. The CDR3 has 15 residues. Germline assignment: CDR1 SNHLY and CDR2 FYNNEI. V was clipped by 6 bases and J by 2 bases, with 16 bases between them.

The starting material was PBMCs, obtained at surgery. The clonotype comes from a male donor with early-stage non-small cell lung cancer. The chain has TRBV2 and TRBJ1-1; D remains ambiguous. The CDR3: CASRERDMFNTEAFF. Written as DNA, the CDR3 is TGTGCCAGCAGAGAAAGGGATATGTTCAACACTGAAGCTTTCTTT.